This TCR beta chain was sequenced in a study of blood T cell repertoires in COVID-19. Study summary: Nucleic acid was either cDNA or gDNA, and it came from T cells, B-cell-depleted T cells, or PBMCs.

The Seattle site enrolled patients during active infection and followed them longitudinally. Authors' methods: How many nucleated cells were present was estimated from reference gene primer amplification. Only in-frame clones appear in the TCRdb table, and some are missing; sequencing was by immunoSEQ multiplex PCR. Clone size and V and J calls were adopted from that table, with D and trimming inferred from the DNA. In the table there are 300,000 or so clones, roughly 90% of which are singletons. CDR3 size: 13 residues. V was clipped by 4 bases and J by 6 bases; unmatched bases: 6. Germline loops: CDR1 SEHNR, CDR2 FQNEAQ (reference sequence).

The sequenced material came from peripheral blood. The chain carries TRBV7-9 and TRBJ2-7, with 7 bases matching TRBD1. The TCR was taken from a woman aged 25 to 39 with COVID-19, enrolled during active disease. CDR3 in amino acids: CASSSRTGLEQYF. The CDR3 DNA reads TGTGCCAGCAGCTCGCGGACAGGTCTCGAGCAGTACTTC.